The 23 T cell receptor beta chains below all came from one sample that was sequenced in a study of blood T cells in healthy people across ages. The use of a sample-barcoded 5' primer and a J-beta primer mix characterized a second PCR of roughly 6 to 12 cycles. MiXCR, run by TCRdb on the 5' RACE reads, gives a single entry per CDR3 protein. This table holds about 730,000 distinct CDR3 sequences, 40% to 45% found once. The specimen sequenced was blood. The receptors derive from a woman aged 55 to 70 in good health.

As to this clonotype: This may be a read error: a much more frequent sequence differs by one nucleotide. CDR3 bases: TGTGCCATCAGTGGACCGGGGGGTGAAGAGACGCAGTATTTT. Translating gives CAISGPGGEETQYF. The chain employs TRBV10-3 and TRBJ2-3; 7 nucleotides align to TRBD2. The germline V gene encodes CDR1 ENHRY and CDR2 SYGVKD. V gave up 4 bases and J gave up 9 bases; unmatched junction bases: 10. There are 14 residues in the CDR3.

Comment on this clonotype: At one end, the junction sequence differs from germline, possibly due to a read error. The rearrangement uses TRBV12-3 or TRBV12-4 and TRBJ2-7; D uncertain. TRBJ2-5 explains the end of the DNA better; the J call may be wrong. The CDR3 is 14 residues long. The CDR3 loop reads CAGSLGVREETQYF. The CDR3 nucleotides are TGTGCCGGCAGTTTAGGCGTTAGGGAAGAGACCCAGTACTTC.

Only a few counts were recorded for this clonotype. V and J are TRBV6-2 or TRBV6-3 and TRBJ2-4; the D gene is possibly TRBD1 (5 bases). The V and J ends lost 7 bases and 4 bases respectively, with 11 bases between them. Per the germline V gene, CDR1 is MNHEY and CDR2 is SVGEGT. CDR3 size: 13 residues. The CDR3 DNA reads TGTGCCAGCAAAGACAGAGGAAAAAACATTCAGTACTTC. Translating gives CASKDRGKNIQYF.

With respect to this clonotype: This may be a read error, as it is one base from a much larger clone. V gene TRBV5-1 combines with J gene TRBJ2-1; TRBD2 matches at 10 bases. The CDR3 runs to 15 residues. Germline V lookup: CDR1 SGHRS, CDR2 YFSETQ. The CDR3 loop reads CASMLLAGPYKEQFF. CDR3 bases: TGCGCCAGCATGCTACTAGCGGGGCCATACAAGGAGCAGTTCTTC.

CDR3 in amino acids: CASSTRDAGGTQYF. The CDR3 bases are TGTGCCAGCAGCACCCGGGACGCTGGAGGGACCCAGTACTTC. V is TRBV7-8 and J is TRBJ2-7, with D tentatively TRBD1 or TRBD2 (5 bases each). The J call may be wrong; the DNA end is better matched by TRBJ2-5. Looked up from germline, CDR1 is SGHVS and CDR2 is FQNEAQ. This CDR3 region has 14 residues.

The chain has TRBV27 and TRBJ2-5; D gene uncertain. The J call is doubtful: the DNA matches TRBJ2-1 better. Germline V lookup: CDR1 MNHEY, CDR2 SMNVEV (reference sequence). This CDR3 contains 16 residues. CDR3 amino acids: CASSSGPSWVQETQFF. Written as DNA, the CDR3 is TGTGCCAGCAGTTCAGGACCCAGTTGGGTACAAGAGACCCAGTTCTTC.

On this clonotype itself: Being one base from a much bigger clone, this may be a read error. The chain combines TRBV10-3 with TRBJ2-3; D ambiguous. This CDR3 has 12 amino acids. V lost 8 bases, J lost 0 bases, and 6 bases lay in between. Germline V gene data show CDR1 as ENHRY and CDR2 as SYGVKD. The CDR3 protein is CAIADSTDTQYF. DNA for the CDR3: TGTGCCATCGCGGATAGCACAGATACGCAGTATTTT.

This clonotype was seen a single time. This chain joins TRBV20-1 and TRBJ1-3; a possible D gene is TRBD1 (6 bases). The CDR3 is 14 residues long. Germline V CDR1 and CDR2: DFQATT, SNEGSKA (reference sequence). The germline V and J ends were trimmed by 0 bases and 4 bases, with 10 bases remaining between them. Written as DNA, the CDR3 is TGCAGTGCTAGAGATCCAGGGGTCGGAAACACCATATATTTT. This translates into CSARDPGVGNTIYF.

The chain carries TRBV9 and TRBJ1-1, with D possibly being TRBD1 (6 bases). The germline V gene encodes CDR1 SGDLS and CDR2 YYNGEE. The CDR3 covers 16 residues. V was trimmed by 4 bases and J by 6 bases, leaving 22 bases between them. Written as DNA, the CDR3 is TGTGCCAGCAGCTCTCCCACAGGGCGAAACTTCGCTGAAGCTTTCTTT. Amino acids: CASSSPTGRNFAEAFF.

The rearrangement links TRBV6-5 to TRBJ1-2; a possible D gene is TRBD1 (6 bases). This CDR3 region has 14 residues. Germline loops: CDR1 MNHEY, CDR2 SVGAGI. Trimming shortened V by 6 bases and J by 4 bases, and 15 bases separated the two germline ends. CDR3 sequence: CASSQGSGGYGYTF. The DNA of the CDR3 is TGTGCCAGCAGCCAGGGGTCTGGGGGCTATGGCTACACCTTC.

This chain connects TRBV4-2 to TRBJ2-5; 8 bases align to TRBD2. Trimming at V came to 0 bases and at J to 0 bases, leaving 9 bases not matched to a gene. The CDR3 runs 18 residues. CDR1 and CDR2 from the germline V gene are LGHNA and YNFKEQ. The CDR3 DNA follows: TGTGCCAGCAGCCAAGATCCCGGACTAGCTTTTTACCAAGAGACCCAGTACTTC. It specifies CASSQDPGLAFYQETQYF.

The table lists this clonotype with a few counts. The rearrangement uses TRBV20-1 and TRBJ2-5; D gene ambiguous. Germline CDR1 DFQATT, CDR2 SNEGSKA (reference sequence). CDR3 length equals 12 residues. CDR3 DNA: TGCATCCCGGCTCAGCCTCAAGAGACCCAGTACTTC. Translation: CIPAQPQETQYF.

This clonotype occurred a few times. The genes are TRBV7-2 and TRBJ2-7; 9 nucleotides agree with TRBD2. With 1 base clipped from V and 2 bases from J, the junction kept 6 bases outside the gene matches. The CDR3 covers 16 residues. Germline CDR1 SGHTA, CDR2 FQGNSA. The chain's CDR3 is CASSLVLAGAPYEQYF. The CDR3 DNA sequence: TGTGCCAGCAGCTTAGTTTTAGCGGGAGCCCCCTACGAGCAGTACTTC.

V is TRBV20-1 and J is TRBJ1-1; a possible D gene is TRBD1 (6 bases). V lost 0 bases to trimming and J lost 4 bases, with 15 bases between them. Per germline, CDR1 DFQATT and CDR2 SNEGSKA (reference sequence). The CDR3 covers 15 residues. In DNA form, the CDR3 reads TGCAGTGCTAGAGAGGGAGGGGGGCCGGTCACTGAAGCTTTCTTT. Its protein is CSAREGGGPVTEAFF.

In this sample, this clonotype turned up many times. The chain combines TRBV5-1 with TRBJ2-7; 9 nucleotides align to TRBD1. This CDR3 comprises 14 residues. J gave up 2 bases and V 2 bases, and 2 bases lay outside the gene matches. CDR1 and CDR2 (germline): SGHRS, YFSETQ. CDR3 loop: CASSFGTGTYEQYF. The DNA for the CDR3 is TGCGCCAGCAGCTTTGGGACAGGGACCTACGAGCAGTACTTC.

The V and J genes are TRBV7-8 and TRBJ2-7, with unresolved D. V dropped 7 bases and J dropped 2 bases, with 15 bases sitting between them. The CDR3 length is 14 residues. Germline assignment: CDR1 SGHVS and CDR2 FQNEAQ. The CDR3 nucleotides are TGTGCCAGCAACCAGAGACATGGCCCCTACGAGCAGTACTTC. The encoded protein is CASNQRHGPYEQYF.

This clonotype was seen a handful of times. The chain uses TRBV5-1 and TRBJ1-6, with D unclear. This CDR3 region has 13 residues. Trimming shortened V by 0 bases and J by 5 bases, and 3 bases separated the two germline ends. Germline CDR1 reads SGHRS; CDR2 reads YFSETQ. The CDR3 DNA sequence: TGCGCCAGCAGCTTGGCCCATAATTCACCCCTCCACTTT. Amino acids: CASSLAHNSPLHF.

This chain links TRBV24-1 with TRBJ2-5; tentative D call: TRBD2 (6 bases). V gave up 0 bases and J gave up 11 bases, with 21 bases separating them. This CDR3 comprises 16 residues. In germline, CDR1 is KGHDR, CDR2 SFDVKD. The chain's CDR3 is CATSDLGDGRPVRQYF. CDR3 nucleotide sequence: TGTGCCACCAGTGATTTGGGGGACGGGAGACCCGTCAGGCAGTACTTC.

The V gene is TRBV27, the J gene TRBJ2-5; 10 nucleotides line up with TRBD2. The ends lost 2 bases at V and 11 bases at J; junction bases unmatched: 11. The germline gives CDR1 MNHEY, CDR2 SMNVEV (reference sequence). The CDR3 loop spans 15 amino acids. CDR3 sequence reads: CASSLSASGRREQYF. CDR3 in DNA: TGTGCCAGCAGTTTAAGTGCTAGCGGGAGAAGGGAGCAGTACTTC.

This chain links TRBV29-1 with TRBJ1-1; 9 bases agree with TRBD1. The CDR3 sequence is 12 residues long. The V gene's germline CDR1 is SQVTM and CDR2 ANQGSEA. Germline trimming cut 4 bases from V and 7 bases from J; bases unmatched to any gene: 4. This CDR3 is CSVADRGIEAFF. The CDR3 DNA follows: TGCAGCGTTGCCGACAGGGGGATTGAAGCTTTCTTT.

J is TRBJ2-7 and V is TRBV5-1, with TRBD1 matching 10 bases. The CDR3 is made up of 16 amino acids. Germline CDR1 SGHRS, CDR2 YFSETQ. V dropped 6 bases and J dropped 4; count of bases not matched to a gene: 13. The CDR3 DNA sequence: TGCGCCAGCACCCTGAGCCCCCTGGGACAGGGGTACGAGCAGTACTTC. Its translation: CASTLSPLGQGYEQYF.

The rearrangement uses TRBV6-4 and TRBJ1-2; perhaps TRBD1 as D (6 bases). Trimming pared 0 bases from V and 8 bases from J, leaving 13 bases between. This CDR3 region has 14 residues. Germline loops: CDR1 MRHNA, CDR2 SNTAGT. CDR3 sequence: CASSDSQGVRGYTF. The CDR3 nucleotides are TGTGCCAGCAGTGACTCACAGGGTGTTCGGGGCTACACCTTC.

This chain uses TRBV28 with TRBJ1-2; D gene unclear. This CDR3 comprises 13 residues. CDR1 and CDR2 from the germline V gene are MDHEN and SYDVKM. Trimming cost V 5 bases and J 4 bases, with 11 bases left between them. DNA of the CDR3: TGTGCCAGCAGTCCCGGAGCTTTCTATGGCTACACCTTC. This encodes CASSPGAFYGYTF.